Each of the 24 T cell receptor beta chains below was sequenced from the same sample in a study of shared clonotypes between healthy human individuals. Profiling relied on immunoSEQ multiplex PCR, and the TCRdb table lists in-frame clones only, not all of them. The table records more than 2,000,000 clones, about 92% of them present only once. The sequenced sample consisted of naive CD4+ T cells from PBMCs. Regarding subset: CD45RA+ positively selected. The origin of the receptors is a man between 18 and 29 years old in good health. Some clones in this sample may be carry-over from other donors' samples.

The rearrangement joins TRBV28 to TRBJ1-1, with unresolved D. The ends were cut back, 3 bases at V and 4 bases at J, with 6 bases in the middle. Germline lookup yields CDR1 MDHEN and CDR2 SYDVKM. This CDR3 region has 12 residues. The CDR3 nucleotides read TGTGCCAGCAGTTTCGACTTCACTGAAGCTTTCTTT. Translation: CASSFDFTEAFF.

The V call is TRBV5-1, the J call TRBJ2-1; D is perhaps TRBD1 or TRBD2 (5 bases each). This CDR3 has 14 amino acids. The germline V gene has CDR1 SGHRS and CDR2 YFSETQ. Trimming removed 4 bases from V and 3 bases from J, with 11 bases in between. CDR3: CASSPGANYNEQFF. The DNA for the CDR3 is TGCGCCAGCAGCCCCGGGGCCAACTACAATGAGCAGTTCTTC.

Only one count was recorded for this clone. The rearrangement links TRBV10-3 to TRBJ1-1; perhaps TRBD1 as D (5 bases). This CDR3 contains 12 residues. With 10 bases removed from V and 3 bases from J, the gap between germline ends came to 12 bases. Germline CDR1 reads ENHRY; CDR2 reads SYGVKD. The CDR3 DNA is TGTGCCACCGGGGACGGATACACTGAAGCTTTCTTT. It yields the protein CATGDGYTEAFF.

J is TRBJ2-1 and V is TRBV4-2; D is undetermined. With 3 bases removed from V and 10 bases from J, the gap between germline ends came to 19 bases. From germline, CDR1 is LGHNA and CDR2 YNFKEQ. The CDR3 runs 15 residues. The CDR3, as DNA: TGTGCCAGCAGCCAGATTTTCCCGCTCGCGGTGGAGCAGTTCTTC. It translates to CASSQIFPLAVEQFF.

V and J are TRBV6-1 and TRBJ2-3; D unresolved. CDR1 MNHNS and CDR2 SASEGT come from the germline V gene. The V end was cut by 3 bases, the J end by 1 base, with 14 bases between. The CDR3 is 16 residues long. The CDR3 sequence is CASSEFQDRRTDTQYF. DNA for the CDR3: TGTGCCAGCAGTGAGTTTCAGGACCGACGCACAGATACGCAGTATTTT.

The rearrangement links TRBV7-2 to TRBJ2-2; 8 positions match TRBD2. From germline, CDR1 is SGHTA and CDR2 FQGNSA. The trim removed 5 bases at V and 4 bases at J, leaving 6 bases unmatched. CDR3 length: 15 amino acids. The CDR3 reads CASSAGLVITGELFF. CDR3 DNA sequence: TGTGCCAGCAGCGCGGGACTAGTAATCACCGGGGAGCTGTTTTTT.

The chain has TRBV9 and TRBJ2-7; D unclear. The germline V and J ends were trimmed by 4 bases and 1 base, with 9 bases remaining between them. The CDR3 has 13 amino acids. CDR1 is SGDLS and CDR2 is YYNGEE in the germline V gene. CDR3 sequence: CASSPQISYEQYF. CDR3 nucleotides: TGTGCCAGCAGCCCCCAAATATCCTACGAGCAGTACTTC.

The V and J genes are TRBV6-1 and TRBJ2-2; 8 positions match TRBD1. CDR3 size: 14 residues. Per germline, CDR1 MNHNS and CDR2 SASEGT. V lost 11 bases and J lost 6; bases outside the gene matches: 11. The CDR3 DNA follows: TGTGCCGCAGGGGGCCTCCTAGGGGCCGGGGAGCTGTTTTTT. Translating it yields CAAGGLLGAGELFF.

The J gene is TRBJ2-5, the V gene TRBV5-1; D unresolved. This CDR3 has 14 residues. The germline gives CDR1 SGHRS, CDR2 YFSETQ. V dropped 0 bases and J dropped 0 bases, with 6 bases sitting between them. CDR3 nucleotides: TGCGCCAGCAGCTTGGTTATCGACCAAGAGACCCAGTACTTC. It is translated as CASSLVIDQETQYF.

V is TRBV7-9 and J is TRBJ2-5, with 7 nucleotides matching TRBD1. Germline V gives CDR1 SEHNR, CDR2 FQNEAQ (reference sequence). The CDR3 is 15 amino acids. The ends lost 3 bases at V and 4 bases at J; junction bases unmatched: 8. The CDR3 spells CASSFGDRVVETQYF. As DNA, the CDR3 is TGTGCCAGCAGCTTCGGAGACAGGGTTGTAGAGACCCAGTACTTC.

The gene calls are TRBV6-6 and TRBJ2-5; 12 bases agree with TRBD2. The DNA end is more similar to TRBJ2-7, so the J call may be wrong. Germline CDR1 and CDR2: MNHNY and SVGAGI (reference sequence). This CDR3 has 14 amino acids. CDR3 sequence reads: CASRPGTSGYEQYF. Written as DNA, the CDR3 is TGTGCCAGCAGACCCGGGACTAGCGGGTACGAGCAGTACTTC.

The DNA of the CDR3 is TGCGCCAGCAGCGCCACCGGACTAGCATCCTACGAGCAGTACTTC. It yields the protein CASSATGLASYEQYF. The rearrangement joins TRBV5-1 to TRBJ2-7; 8 positions agree with TRBD2. This CDR3 comprises 15 residues. Trimming cost V 4 bases and J 1 base; bases outside gene matches: 7. CDR1 and CDR2 from the germline V gene are SGHRS and YFSETQ.

The rearrangement links TRBV11-2 to TRBJ2-3; TRBD2 might be the D (6 bases). Germline V gene lookup returns CDR1 SGHAT and CDR2 FQNNGV. The CDR3 contains 13 residues. V shed 3 bases and J shed 4 bases, with 8 bases lying between them. CDR3 in DNA: TGTGCCAGCAGCTTCCGGGAGCCAGATACGCAGTATTTT. Residues: CASSFREPDTQYF.

The rearrangement links TRBV30 to TRBJ2-2; D uncertain. CDR1 and CDR2 from the germline V gene are GTSNPN and SVGIG (reference sequence). Trimming shortened V by 0 bases and J by 8 bases, and 10 bases separated the two germline ends. The CDR3 contains 13 residues. This CDR3 is CAWSVELGGELFF. The DNA for the CDR3 is TGTGCCTGGAGTGTAGAGTTGGGGGGGGAGCTGTTTTTT.

The V gene is TRBV10-2, the J gene TRBJ2-7, with 7 bases that match TRBD2. V shed 5 bases, J shed 7 bases, and the junction held 5 bases outside the gene matches. Per the germline V gene, CDR1 is WSHSY and CDR2 is SAAADI. CDR3 length: 12 amino acids. The DNA for the CDR3 is TGCGCCAGCAGTCCTTCGGGGGGAGAGCAGTACTTC. Its protein product is CASSPSGGEQYF.

The chain recombines TRBV27 with TRBJ2-1; unclear D gene. Germline CDR1 MNHEY, CDR2 SMNVEV (reference sequence). This CDR3 is 15 amino acids long. Deletions cut 5 bases from V and 8 bases from J, with 19 bases between. DNA of the CDR3: TGTGCCAGCAGTGCACAGACGATCCGTGACGATGAGCAGTTCTTC. It codes for CASSAQTIRDDEQFF.

This clone was counted only a few times. The junction departs from germline at one end; a sequencing error may be responsible. J is TRBJ1-3 and V is TRBV6-5; the D gene is possibly TRBD1 (6 bases). Germline-derived CDR1 and CDR2 are MNHEY and SVGAGI. CDR3 length: 11 amino acids. The CDR3 loop reads CASSSRDTLYF. The CDR3 nucleotides read TGTGCCAGCAGTTCCAGGGACACCCTATATTTT.

The chain has TRBV5-1 and TRBJ1-2; D might be TRBD1 (6 bases). CDR3 length equals 14 residues. CDR1 and CDR2 from the germline V gene are SGHRS and YFSETQ. V gave up 4 bases and J gave up 12 bases, with 22 bases separating them. The CDR3 is CASSQQGPLMDNTF. The CDR3 DNA follows: TGCGCCAGCAGCCAACAGGGCCCCTTAATGGATAACACCTTC.

The chain has TRBV7-9 and TRBJ2-7; D call uncertain. The CDR3 totals 13 residues. CDR1 is SEHNR and CDR2 is FQNEAQ in the germline V gene (reference sequence). Trimming removed 1 base at V and 4 bases at J, with 8 bases between. The CDR3: CASSLVVGYEQYF. In DNA, the CDR3 is TGTGCCAGCAGCTTAGTGGTAGGGTACGAGCAGTACTTC.

The chain combines TRBV30 with TRBJ2-5, with a weak D call TRBD2 (5 bases). Germline loops: CDR1 GTSNPN, CDR2 SVGIG (reference sequence). The CDR3 runs to 12 residues. Trimming took 3 bases from V and 7 from J, leaving 12 bases between them. DNA for the CDR3: TGTGCCTGGAGGGGCCTAGCAGGGACCCAGTACTTC. As protein: CAWRGLAGTQYF.

The chain recombines TRBV2 with TRBJ1-1; D unclear. Trimming removed 4 bases from V and 1 base from J, with 10 bases in between. Germline CDR1 and CDR2: SNHLY and FYNNEI. CDR3 length: 14 amino acids. For the CDR3, the DNA is TGTGCCAGCAGTGCTTACAGCCCGAACACTGAAGCTTTCTTT. Amino acid sequence: CASSAYSPNTEAFF.

The rearrangement links TRBV6-1 to TRBJ1-1; D remains unclear. The CDR3 has 14 residues. V was clipped by 3 bases and J by 1 base, with 9 bases between them. CDR1 is MNHNS and CDR2 is SASEGT in the germline V gene. The CDR3 nucleotides are TGTGCCAGCAGTGATTGGAGTACGAACACTGAAGCTTTCTTT. Protein sequence: CASSDWSTNTEAFF.

V and J are TRBV11-2 and TRBJ2-7, with D unresolved. The germline V gene has CDR1 SGHAT and CDR2 FQNNGV. Trimming took 0 bases from V and 2 from J, leaving 11 bases between them. The CDR3 extends over 15 amino acids. The DNA of the CDR3 is TGTGCCAGCAGCTTAGATCTGATTCGGACCTACGAGCAGTACTTC. This translates into CASSLDLIRTYEQYF.

CDR3 DNA sequence: TGTGCCAGCAAACAGGGGGAGACTACCTATGGCTACACCTTC. This gives the protein CASKQGETTYGYTF. The chain is built from TRBV27 and TRBJ1-2; 8 positions match TRBD1. Looked up from germline, CDR1 is MNHEY and CDR2 is SMNVEV (reference sequence). The ends lost 7 bases at V and 4 bases at J; junction bases unmatched: 8. The CDR3 loop spans 14 amino acids.